The 3 T cell receptor beta chains reported below all come from one sample, sequenced in a study of shared clonotypes between healthy human individuals. Method: immunoSEQ multiplex PCR; TCRdb's copy keeps in-frame clones and lacks some. The sample includes 450,000 to 650,000 clones, roughly 79% of them seen just once. The sample comprised PBMCs. The receptors shown here come from a middle-aged woman in good health. Some clones in this sample may be carry-over from other donors' samples.

The chain is built from TRBV30 and TRBJ1-4; no clear D gene. V was pared by 5 bases and J by 5 bases, with 15 bases between. CDR1 GTSNPN and CDR2 SVGIG come from the germline V gene (reference sequence). The CDR3 loop spans 14 amino acids. The CDR3 DNA sequence: TGTGCCTGGTCCCTGACGGGTCCGAATGAAAAACTGTTTTTT. Its translation: CAWSLTGPNEKLFF.

The rearrangement links TRBV2 to TRBJ2-7; D is unresolved. V lost 0 bases to trimming and J lost 2 bases, with 8 bases between them. CDR3 length: 14 amino acids. Germline assignment: CDR1 SNHLY and CDR2 FYNNEI. CDR3: CASSEAPWAYEQYF. DNA of the CDR3: TGTGCCAGCAGTGAAGCCCCATGGGCCTACGAGCAGTACTTC. Drawing the rest from reference TRBV2 and TRBJ2-7, the complete variable domain is EPEVTQTPSHQVTQMGQEVILRCVPISNHLYFYWYRQILGQKVEFLVSFYNNEISEKSEIFDDQFSVERPDGSNFTLKIRSTKLEDSAMYFCASSEAPWAYEQYFGPGTRLTVT.

The chain combines TRBV5-8 with TRBJ1-4, with 8 bases fitting TRBD1. Germline V gene sequence: CDR1 SGHTS, CDR2 YDEGEE. The CDR3 spans 15 residues. The J segment lost 7 bases and the V segment lost 4 bases, leaving 9 bases of the junction unmatched. CDR3: CASSQVITGGEKLFF. The DNA for the CDR3 is TGTGCCAGCAGCCAAGTCATCACAGGGGGTGAAAAACTGTTTTTT.